Below, 16 T cell receptor beta chains from the same sample are listed, as sequenced in a study of regulatory T cells in long-lasting Graves disease (dated by TCRdb to the early 2020s). Library preparation employed multiplex PCR. Sequencing took place on an Illumina HiSeq 4000. iRepertoire HTBI primers and Arm-PCR amplification of CDR3 regions were used to construct TCR beta libraries. The public reads were reanalyzed by TCRdb: fastp trimming at Q25, MiXCR alignment, in-frame beta chains only. Entries are consolidated by CDR3 protein sequence, retaining the most common genes and DNA. The sample has under 450,000 distinct CDR3 sequences on record, 23% of them singletons. The ten largest clones capture about a quarter of the sample. The time point label for this specimen denotes: persistent/refractory GD, antithyroid drugs over 5 years with positive TRAb. RNA was extracted from PBMCs in TRIzol for both TCR sequencing and RNA sequencing.

Sequences were derived from peripheral blood mononuclear cells (PBMCs), sampled when the disease was refractory, from a patient treated with antithyroid drugs. All receptors derive from a female donor with Graves disease.

This clonotype has just a few counts. V usage is TRBV29-1 and J usage is TRBJ1-1; 9 nucleotides line up with TRBD1. The CDR3 loop spans 16 amino acids. Germline assignment: CDR1 SQVTM and CDR2 ANQGSEA. The trim removed 6 bases at V and 3 bases at J, leaving 14 bases unmatched. Here the CDR3 DNA reads TGCAGCGTCTCCCCCGTGGAATGGACAGGGGACACTGAAGCTTTCTTT. Encoded protein: CSVSPVEWTGDTEAFF.

This clonotype was counted a few times. The chain employs TRBV7-9 and TRBJ1-4; D not certain. V lost 4 bases to trimming and J lost 3 bases, with 21 bases between them. The CDR3 has 18 amino acids. From germline, CDR1 is SEHNR and CDR2 FQNEAQ (reference sequence). This CDR3 reads CASSSVGGPAMANEKLFF. The CDR3 DNA is TGTGCCAGCAGCTCGGTAGGCGGGCCGGCCATGGCTAATGAAAAACTGTTTTTT.

The gene calls are TRBV9 and TRBJ2-7; TRBD2 is a possible D gene (5 bases). In germline, CDR1 is SGDLS, CDR2 YYNGEE. The CDR3 is 14 residues long. The germline V and J ends were trimmed by 1 base and 2 bases, with 10 bases remaining between them. CDR3 sequence reads: CASSVRGLPYEQYF. CDR3 nucleotide sequence: TGTGCCAGCAGCGTAAGAGGGTTACCCTACGAGCAGTACTTC.

V is TRBV7-9 and J is TRBJ2-1, with D perhaps TRBD2 (6 bases). Trimming removed 6 bases at V and 0 bases at J, with 15 bases between. CDR3 length equals 16 residues. Germline V CDR1 and CDR2: SEHNR, FQNEAQ (reference sequence). Here the CDR3 DNA reads TGTGCCAGCAGTTCTAGCGCCGATAGCTCCTACAATGAGCAGTTCTTC. The encoded protein is CASSSSADSSYNEQFF.

Details on this clonotype: One end of the junction fails to match germline, which may point to a read error. V gene TRBV3-1 combines with J gene TRBJ2-7; D might be TRBD2 (6 bases). This CDR3 is 13 amino acids long. Germline CDR1 and CDR2: LGHDT and YNNKEL (reference sequence). The CDR3 reads CASGQGLFFEQYF. CDR3 bases: TGTGCCAGCGGCCAGGGACTCTTCTTCGAGCAGTACTTC.

V and J are TRBV5-6 and TRBJ1-3; D call uncertain. The CDR3 covers 13 residues. Germline CDR1 reads SGHDT; CDR2 reads YYEEEE. With 1 base removed from V and 3 bases from J, the gap between germline ends came to 5 bases. The CDR3 is CASSLHVGNTIYF. The CDR3 DNA is TGTGCCAGCAGCTTGCATGTTGGAAACACCATATATTTT. Full variable domain (missing parts from reference TRBV5-6 and TRBJ1-3): DAGVTQSPTHLIKTRGQQVTLRCSPKSGHDTVSWYQQALGQGPQFIFQYYEEEERQRGNFPDRFSGHQFPNYSSELNVNALLLGDSALYLCASSLHVGNTIYFGEGSWLTVV.

The rearrangement links TRBV6-2 or TRBV6-3 to TRBJ2-2; perhaps TRBD2 as D (5 bases). From germline, CDR1 is MNHEY and CDR2 SVGEGT. CDR3 length: 16 amino acids. The V gene lost 5 bases and the J gene lost 0 bases, with 13 bases spanning the gap. CDR3 sequence (DNA): TGTGCCAGCAGTGCCCAACTAGTTTCGAACACCGGGGAGCTGTTTTTT. Protein sequence: CASSAQLVSNTGELFF.

This clonotype has ten or more counts. Written as DNA, the CDR3 is TGTGCCAGCAGCCGGGTAGGGAGGGAGGGCTACACCTTC. This gives the protein CASSRVGREGYTF. The chain uses TRBV2 and TRBJ1-2; D ambiguous. CDR1 is SNHLY and CDR2 is FYNNEI in the germline V gene. V was pared by 6 bases and J by 8 bases, with 16 bases between. The CDR3 contains 13 residues.

V is TRBV29-1 and J is TRBJ2-2; D ambiguous. The V gene's germline CDR1 is SQVTM and CDR2 ANQGSEA. This CDR3 comprises 15 residues. The V gene lost 2 bases and the J gene lost 2 bases, with 12 bases spanning the gap. The CDR3 bases are TGCAGCGTTGAAAGAAGGCTCGCAAACACCGGGGAGCTGTTTTTT. It encodes CSVERRLANTGELFF.

This clonotype was observed once. This could be a read error, since a much larger clone is one nucleotide away. The chain joins TRBV2 to TRBJ2-4, with no clear D. The germline gives CDR1 SNHLY, CDR2 FYNNEI. This CDR3 spans 11 amino acids. CDR3 bases: TGTGCCAGCAGTATGGGAAACAATCAGTACTTC. Translation: CASSMGNNQYF.

Comments on this clonotype: The conserved phenylalanine or tryptophan normally closing the CDR3 is absent here, so this likely arose from a read error. V gene TRBV9 combines with J gene TRBJ2-2; D unclear. CDR1 SGDLS and CDR2 YYNGEE come from the germline V gene. The CDR3 length is 12 residues. V lost 0 bases to trimming and J lost 6 bases, with 3 bases between them. CDR3: CASSVEAGELFL. The CDR3 coding sequence is TGTGCCAGCAGCGTAGAGGCCGGGGAGCTGTTTCTT.

This clonotype showed up many times. The chain combines TRBV2 with TRBJ1-2, with D maybe TRBD1 (5 bases). Deletions cut 8 bases from V and 8 bases from J, with 15 bases between. Germline V gives CDR1 SNHLY, CDR2 FYNNEI. This CDR3 has 12 amino acids. The CDR3 sequence: CASGGSRSGYTF. The CDR3 bases are TGTGCCAGCGGGGGGTCCAGAAGCGGCTACACCTTC.

This clonotype was seen only a few times. The chain uses TRBV28 and TRBJ2-6; D is ambiguous. Trimming removed 6 bases at V and 2 bases at J, with 11 bases between. The germline V gene encodes CDR1 MDHEN and CDR2 SYDVKM. The CDR3 runs 15 residues. CDR3 DNA: TGTGCCAGCAGCCCCAGGCCTCCTGGGGCCAACGTCCTGACTTTC. It encodes CASSPRPPGANVLTF.

V gene TRBV20-1 combines with J gene TRBJ1-1; possible D gene TRBD1, 5 bases. The germline V and J ends were trimmed by 6 bases and 4 bases, with 12 bases remaining between them. The CDR3 length is 12 residues. Germline V gene lookup returns CDR1 DFQATT and CDR2 SNEGSKA (reference sequence). CDR3 amino acids: CSARTFGTEAFF. The DNA for the CDR3 is TGCAGTGCGAGGACATTCGGCACTGAAGCTTTCTTT.

In its sample, this clonotype was seen a few times. The genes are TRBV29-1 and TRBJ1-1; possible D gene TRBD1, 5 bases. The CDR3 totals 15 residues. Looked up from germline, CDR1 is SQVTM and CDR2 is ANQGSEA. With 7 bases removed from V and 7 bases from J, the gap between germline ends came to 25 bases. The CDR3 spells CSARSLEGLYLEAFF. CDR3 nucleotides: TGCAGCGCCCGATCGTTAGAGGGACTATACCTTGAAGCTTTCTTT.

On this clonotype itself: A single base separates this from a much larger clone, so it may be a read error. The rearrangement links TRBV28 to TRBJ2-7; 8 bases are shared with TRBD1. CDR1 and CDR2 from the germline V gene are MDHEN and SYDVKM. The CDR3 extends over 14 amino acids. The DNA for the CDR3 is TGTGCCAGCAGTTCGGACAGGGCACCCTACGAGCAGAACTTC. This codes for CASSSDRAPYEQNF.